A selection of T cell receptor beta chains follows, all from one sample in a study of cytomegalovirus exposure and HLA in healthy donors. Sequencing was performed with immunoSEQ multiplex PCR; in TCRdb, only in-frame clones are kept and a portion is missing. Among roughly 150,000 clones listed, 65% to 90% were seen once. The material sequenced was PBMCs. The receptors were gathered from a male donor in good health and CMV-seronegative. CDR3s include the opening cysteine and the closing phenylalanine or tryptophan. Fields, in order: clone size, J gene, V gene, D gene, CDR3 protein, CDR3 DNA. A D gene is named only where the DNA matches it firmly. Not all rows give a size; the values are once, few, many and, for expanded clones, a class.

clone size: .; J gene: TRBJ2-3; V gene: TRBV5-4; D gene: .; CDR3 protein: CATKFTDTQYF; CDR3 DNA: TGTGCCACCAAATTTACAGATACGCAGTATTTT
clone size: .; J gene: TRBJ2-1; V gene: TRBV5-4; D gene: TRBD2; CDR3 protein: CASSEPGLARDEQFF; CDR3 DNA: TGTGCCAGCAGCGAACCGGGACTAGCGCGGGATGAGCAGTTCTTC
clone size: once; J gene: TRBJ1-2; V gene: TRBV7-6; D gene: .; CDR3 protein: CASSSTGYGYTF; CDR3 DNA: TGTGCCAGCAGCTCGACAGGTTATGGCTACACCTTC
clone size: .; J gene: TRBJ1-4; V gene: TRBV9; D gene: .; CDR3 protein: CASSTQTGIREKLFF; CDR3 DNA: TGTGCCAGCAGCACGCAAACAGGGATTCGGGAAAAACTGTTTTTT
clone size: .; J gene: TRBJ2-2; V gene: TRBV27; D gene: .; CDR3 protein: CASRYRELNTGELFF; CDR3 DNA: TGTGCCAGCAGATACAGGGAGCTGAACACCGGGGAGCTGTTTTTT
clone size: once; J gene: TRBJ1-1; V gene: TRBV10-3; D gene: TRBD1; CDR3 protein: CAIRQGANTEAFF; CDR3 DNA: TGTGCCATCAGACAGGGGGCGAACACTGAAGCTTTCTTT
clone size: .; J gene: TRBJ2-7; V gene: TRBV6-1; D gene: .; CDR3 protein: CASREALPEQYF; CDR3 DNA: TGTGCCAGCAGAGAAGCCCTTCCCGAGCAGTACTTC
clone size: .; J gene: TRBJ1-4; V gene: TRBV30; D gene: TRBD1; CDR3 protein: CAWSSDRAEEKLFF; CDR3 DNA: TGTGCCTGGAGTTCGGACAGGGCGGAAGAAAAACTGTTTTTT
clone size: .; J gene: TRBJ1-6; V gene: TRBV4-1; D gene: .; CDR3 protein: CASSQDGVRDSPLHF; CDR3 DNA: TGCGCCAGCAGCCAAGATGGAGTCAGGGATTCACCCCTCCACTTT
clone size: .; J gene: TRBJ1-1; V gene: TRBV10-3; D gene: .; CDR3 protein: CAISDSRGGTEAFF; CDR3 DNA: TGTGCCATCAGTGATAGTCGGGGGGGCACTGAAGCTTTCTTT
clone size: once; J gene: TRBJ1-1; V gene: TRBV5-1; D gene: .; CDR3 protein: CASSLNTGNTEAFF; CDR3 DNA: TGCGCCAGCAGCTTGAACACGGGGAACACTGAAGCTTTCTTT